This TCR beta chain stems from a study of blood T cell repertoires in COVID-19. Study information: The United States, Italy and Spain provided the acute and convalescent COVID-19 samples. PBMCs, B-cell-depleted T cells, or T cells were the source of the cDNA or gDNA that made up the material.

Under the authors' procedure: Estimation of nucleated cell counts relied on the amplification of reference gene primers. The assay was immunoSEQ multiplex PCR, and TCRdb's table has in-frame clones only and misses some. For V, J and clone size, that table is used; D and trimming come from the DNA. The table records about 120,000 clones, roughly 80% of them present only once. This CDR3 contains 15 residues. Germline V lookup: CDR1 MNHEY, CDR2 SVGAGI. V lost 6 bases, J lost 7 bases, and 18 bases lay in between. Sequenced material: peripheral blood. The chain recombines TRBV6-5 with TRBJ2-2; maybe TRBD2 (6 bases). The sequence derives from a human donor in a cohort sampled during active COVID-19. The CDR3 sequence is CASRLDGGGHGELFF. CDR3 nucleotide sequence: TGTGCCAGCAGGCTCGATGGGGGAGGTCACGGGGAGCTGTTTTTT.